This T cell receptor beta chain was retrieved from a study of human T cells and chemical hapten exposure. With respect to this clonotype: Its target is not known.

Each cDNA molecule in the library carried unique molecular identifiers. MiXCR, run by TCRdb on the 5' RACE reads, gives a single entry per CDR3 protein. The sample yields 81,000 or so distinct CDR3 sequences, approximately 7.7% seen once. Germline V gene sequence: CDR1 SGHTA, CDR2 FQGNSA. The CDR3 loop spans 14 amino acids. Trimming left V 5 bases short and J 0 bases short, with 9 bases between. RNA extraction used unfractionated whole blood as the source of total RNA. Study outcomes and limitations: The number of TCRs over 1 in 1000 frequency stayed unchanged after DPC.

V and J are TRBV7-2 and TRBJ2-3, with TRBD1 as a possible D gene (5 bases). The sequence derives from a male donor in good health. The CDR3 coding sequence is TGTGCCAGCAGCCCCCCAGGGAGCACAGATACGCAGTATTTT. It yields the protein CASSPPGSTDTQYF.